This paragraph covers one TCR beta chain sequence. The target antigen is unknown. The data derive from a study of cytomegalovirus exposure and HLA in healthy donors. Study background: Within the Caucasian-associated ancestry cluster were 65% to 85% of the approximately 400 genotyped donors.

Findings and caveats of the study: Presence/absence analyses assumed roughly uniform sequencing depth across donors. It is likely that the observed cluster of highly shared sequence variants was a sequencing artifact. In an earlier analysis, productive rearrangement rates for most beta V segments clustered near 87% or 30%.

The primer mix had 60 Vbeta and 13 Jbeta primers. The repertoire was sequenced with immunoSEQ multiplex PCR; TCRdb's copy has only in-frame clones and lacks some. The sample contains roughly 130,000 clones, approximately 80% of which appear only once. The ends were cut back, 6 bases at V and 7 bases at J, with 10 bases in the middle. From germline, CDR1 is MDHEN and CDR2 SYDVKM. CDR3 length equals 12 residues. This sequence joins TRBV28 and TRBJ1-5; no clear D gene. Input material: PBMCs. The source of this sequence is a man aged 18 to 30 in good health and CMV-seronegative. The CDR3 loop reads CASRQTRQPQHF. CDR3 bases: TGTGCCAGCAGGCAGACTAGGCAGCCCCAGCATTTT.